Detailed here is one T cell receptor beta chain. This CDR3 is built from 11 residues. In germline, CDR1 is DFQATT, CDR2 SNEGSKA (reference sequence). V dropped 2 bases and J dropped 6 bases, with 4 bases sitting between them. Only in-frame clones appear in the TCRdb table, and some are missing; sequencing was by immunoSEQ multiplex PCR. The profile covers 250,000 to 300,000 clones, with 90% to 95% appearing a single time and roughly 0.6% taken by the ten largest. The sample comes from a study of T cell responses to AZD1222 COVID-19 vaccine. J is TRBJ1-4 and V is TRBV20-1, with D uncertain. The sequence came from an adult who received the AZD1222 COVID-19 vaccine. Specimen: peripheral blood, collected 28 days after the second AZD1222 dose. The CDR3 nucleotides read TGCAGTGCTAGAACGGATGAAAAACTGTTTTTT. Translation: CSARTDEKLFF.